This T cell receptor (beta chain) originates from a study of shared clonotypes between healthy human individuals. With respect to this clone: Its antigen is currently unknown. Other DNA sequences in the same sample also yield this CDR3.

Germline CDR1 reads SGDLS; CDR2 reads YYNGEE. Trimming took 0 bases from V and 1 from J, leaving 4 bases between them. CDR3 size: 14 residues. Every subset's genomic DNA went evenly onto several immunoSEQ plates. The table came from immunoSEQ multiplex PCR; TCRdb's copy has only in-frame clones and leaves some out. In the table there are millions of clones, roughly 92% of which are singletons. Notes on the study in general: Clonotype sharing across several donors was observed for around 5% of naive CD4 clonotypes. Non-shared clonotypes had lower generation probabilities than those shared by all four donors.

The rearrangement links TRBV9 to TRBJ2-2; D ambiguous. This sequence was found in a man aged 18 to 29 in good health. The sample was naive CD4+ T cells sorted from blood. This sample's subset: CD45RA+ positively selected. The CDR3 DNA sequence: TGTGCCAGCAGCGTAGAGGGGAACACCGGGGAGCTGTTTTTT. The encoded protein is CASSVEGNTGELFF.